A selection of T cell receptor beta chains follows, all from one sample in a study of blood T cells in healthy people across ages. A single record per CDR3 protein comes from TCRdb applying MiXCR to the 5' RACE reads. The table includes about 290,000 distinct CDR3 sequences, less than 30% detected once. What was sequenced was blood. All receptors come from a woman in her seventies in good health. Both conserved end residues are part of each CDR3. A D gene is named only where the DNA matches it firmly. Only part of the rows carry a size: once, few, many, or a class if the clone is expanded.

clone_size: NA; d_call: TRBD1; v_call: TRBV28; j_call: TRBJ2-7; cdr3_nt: TGTGCCAGCAGACGCCGTAGGACAGGGGCTCCCGAGCAGTACTTC; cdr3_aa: CASRRRRTGAPEQYF
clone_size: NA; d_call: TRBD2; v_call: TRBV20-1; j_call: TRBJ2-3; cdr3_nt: TGCAGTGCGGAAAGACTAGCGGGAGACGCAGATACGCAGTATTTT; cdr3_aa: CSAERLAGDADTQYF
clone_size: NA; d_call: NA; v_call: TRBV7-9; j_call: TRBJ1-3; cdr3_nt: TGTGCCAGCAGCTTGTCAGTCTCTGGAAACACCATATATTTT; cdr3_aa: CASSLSVSGNTIYF
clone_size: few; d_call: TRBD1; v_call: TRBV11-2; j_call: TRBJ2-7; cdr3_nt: TGTGCCAGCAGCTTAGGGGGACAGATGAGCTCCTACGAGCAGTACTTC; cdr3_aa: CASSLGGQMSSYEQYF
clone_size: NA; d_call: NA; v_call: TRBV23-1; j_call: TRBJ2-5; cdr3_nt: TGCGCCAGCGTCCCCTTAAAATTCCCCCTCACGGAGACCCAGTACTTC; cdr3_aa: CASVPLKFPLTETQYF
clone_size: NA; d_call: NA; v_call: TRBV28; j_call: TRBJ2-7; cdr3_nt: TGTGCCAGCAGCGAGCAGTACTTC; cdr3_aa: CASSEQYF
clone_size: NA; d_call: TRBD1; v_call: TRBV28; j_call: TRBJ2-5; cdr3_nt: TGTGCCAGCAGTTTATCCCCCGGGACAGGGCTGGAGACCCAGTACTTC; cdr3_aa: CASSLSPGTGLETQYF
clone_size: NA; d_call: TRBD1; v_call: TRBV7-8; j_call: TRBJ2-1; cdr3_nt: TGTGCCAGCAGCCCCGGTGTCGGGACAGGTTCGTCGGGAGACGAGCAGTTCTTC; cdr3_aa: CASSPGVGTGSSGDEQFF
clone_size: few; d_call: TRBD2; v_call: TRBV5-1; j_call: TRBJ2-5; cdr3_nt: TGCGCCAGCAGCACCTCCGGGAGGAGGGAAGAGACCCAGTACTTC; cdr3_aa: CASSTSGRREETQYF
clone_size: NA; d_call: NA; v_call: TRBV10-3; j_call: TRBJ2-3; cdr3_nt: TGTGCCATCAGTGAGGTGGATACGCAGTATTTT; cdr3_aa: CAISEVDTQYF
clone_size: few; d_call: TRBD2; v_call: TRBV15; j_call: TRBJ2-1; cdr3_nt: TGTGCCACCAGCCCGAATTCCGGGACTAGCGGTTACAATGAGCAGTTCTTC; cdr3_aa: CATSPNSGTSGYNEQFF
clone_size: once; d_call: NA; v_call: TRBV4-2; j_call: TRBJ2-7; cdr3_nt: TGTGCCAGCAGCCAAGATCTGGAAAGCTCCTACGAGCAGTACTTC; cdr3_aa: CASSQDLESSYEQYF
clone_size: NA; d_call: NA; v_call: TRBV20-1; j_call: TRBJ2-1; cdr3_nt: TGCAGTGCTATAGACAAAGTGTCAGAGCAGTTCTTC; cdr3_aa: CSAIDKVSEQFF
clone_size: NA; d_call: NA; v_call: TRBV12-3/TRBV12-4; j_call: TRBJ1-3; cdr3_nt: TGTGCCAGCAGCCGGGAGTGGAACACCATATATTTT; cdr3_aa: CASSREWNTIYF
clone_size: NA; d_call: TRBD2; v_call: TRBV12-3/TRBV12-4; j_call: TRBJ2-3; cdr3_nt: TGTGCCAGCAGTTGGTCCGCGGGGGCAGATACGCAGTATTTT; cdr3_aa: CASSWSAGADTQYF
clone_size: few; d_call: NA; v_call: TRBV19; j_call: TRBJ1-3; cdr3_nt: TGTGCCAGTAGGAGACAGGAGCCCTCTGGAAACACCATATATTTT; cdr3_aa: CASRRQEPSGNTIYF
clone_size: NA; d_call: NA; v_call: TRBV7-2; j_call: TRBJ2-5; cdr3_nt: TGTGCCAGCAGCTTAAGGGACGGTCGAGAGATCCAGTACTTC; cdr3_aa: CASSLRDGREIQYF
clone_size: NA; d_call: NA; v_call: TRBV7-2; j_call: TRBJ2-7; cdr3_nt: TGTGCCAGCAGCTTAATGGGGGGGCTCTCCTACGAGCAGTACTTC; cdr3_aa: CASSLMGGLSYEQYF
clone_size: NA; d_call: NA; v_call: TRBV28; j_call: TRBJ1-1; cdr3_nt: TGTGCCAGCAGTTTATGCGACGAACCGCGTCTGGGGGGATTGGACACTGAAGCTTTCTTT; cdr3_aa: CASSLCDEPRLGGLDTEAFF
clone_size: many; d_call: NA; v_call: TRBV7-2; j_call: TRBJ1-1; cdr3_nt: TGTGCCAGCAGACATAGGGGCACTGAAGCTTTCTTT; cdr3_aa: CASRHRGTEAFF
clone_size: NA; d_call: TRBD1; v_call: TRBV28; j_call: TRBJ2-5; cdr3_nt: TGTGCCAGCAGTTTCCCAGCACCCGGGACAGGGGGAGGAGAGACCCAGTACTTC; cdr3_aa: CASSFPAPGTGGGETQYF
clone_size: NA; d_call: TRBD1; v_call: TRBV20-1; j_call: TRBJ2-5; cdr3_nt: TGCAGTGCTACAGACAGGGGGTTTGACTTC; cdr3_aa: CSATDRGFDF
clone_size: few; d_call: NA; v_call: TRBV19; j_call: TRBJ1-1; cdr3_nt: TGTGTCAGTAGTACCTCTGACACTGAAGCTTTCTTT; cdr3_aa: CVSSTSDTEAFF
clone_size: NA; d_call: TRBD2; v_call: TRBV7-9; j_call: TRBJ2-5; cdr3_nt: TGTGCCAGCAGCTTAGGGTCGACTAGCGGGAGTGAGACCCAGTACTTC; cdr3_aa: CASSLGSTSGSETQYF
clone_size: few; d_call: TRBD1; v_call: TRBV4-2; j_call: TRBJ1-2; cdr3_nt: TGTGCCGGCAGCCAAGATGATCCTCGGACAGGGGATAATTATGGCTACACCTTC; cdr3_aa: CAGSQDDPRTGDNYGYTF
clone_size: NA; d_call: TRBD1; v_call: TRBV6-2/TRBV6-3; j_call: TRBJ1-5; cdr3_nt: TGTGCCAGCAGTAGGACAGGGCCCAATCAGCCCCAGCATTTT; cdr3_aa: CASSRTGPNQPQHF
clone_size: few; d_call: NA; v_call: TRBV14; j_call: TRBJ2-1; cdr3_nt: TGTGCCAGCAGCCAGAGCCAAGCGGGTGTCTACAATGAGCAGTTCTTC; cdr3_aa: CASSQSQAGVYNEQFF
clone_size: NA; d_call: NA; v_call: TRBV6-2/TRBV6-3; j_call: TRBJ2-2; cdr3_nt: TGTGCCAGCAGCTATAGGGCCGGGGAGCTGTTTTTT; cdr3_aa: CASSYRAGELFF
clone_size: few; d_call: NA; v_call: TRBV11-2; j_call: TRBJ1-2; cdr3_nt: TGTGCCAGCAGCGCGGGGGGCTACTATGGCTACACCTTC; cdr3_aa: CASSAGGYYGYTF
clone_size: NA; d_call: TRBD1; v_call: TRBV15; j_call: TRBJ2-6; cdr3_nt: TGTGCCACCAGCAAGACAGGGGACATCTCTGGGGCCAACGTCCTGACTTTC; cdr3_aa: CATSKTGDISGANVLTF
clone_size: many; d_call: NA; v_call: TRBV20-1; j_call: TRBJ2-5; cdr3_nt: TGCAGTGCTGTCTTATCCGGTGAGGAGACCCAGTACTTC; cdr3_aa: CSAVLSGEETQYF
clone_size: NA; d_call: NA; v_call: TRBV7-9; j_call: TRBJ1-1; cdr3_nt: TGTGCCAGCAGCTTACCCGCGGGGGGCGAAGCTTTCTTT; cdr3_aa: CASSLPAGGEAFF
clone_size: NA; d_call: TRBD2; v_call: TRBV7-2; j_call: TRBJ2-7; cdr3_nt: TGTGCCAGCAGCTTTGGTAGCGGGGTCTCCTACGAGCAGTACTTC; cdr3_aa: CASSFGSGVSYEQYF
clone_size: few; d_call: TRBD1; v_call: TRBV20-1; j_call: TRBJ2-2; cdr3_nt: TGCAGTGCCAGACAGGGGAACGGGGAGCTGTTTTTT; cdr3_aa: CSARQGNGELFF
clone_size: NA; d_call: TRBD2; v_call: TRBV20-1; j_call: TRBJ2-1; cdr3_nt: TGCAGTGCTAAAGGGACTAGCGGGAGAAATGAGCAGTTCTTC; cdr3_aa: CSAKGTSGRNEQFF
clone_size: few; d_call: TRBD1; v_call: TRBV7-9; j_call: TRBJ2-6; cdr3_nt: TGTGCCAGCAGTCGGGACAGGGGACTCTCTGGGGCCAACGTCCTGACTTTC; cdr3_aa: CASSRDRGLSGANVLTF
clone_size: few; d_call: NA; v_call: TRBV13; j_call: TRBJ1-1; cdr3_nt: TGTGCCAGCCGCAGACAGGAGGGAGCTTTCTTT; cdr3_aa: CASRRQEGAFF
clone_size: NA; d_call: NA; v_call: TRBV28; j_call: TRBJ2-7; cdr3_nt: TGTGCCAGCAGTTCTCCGGGGGGAAAAGGGGGCTACGAGCAGTACTTC; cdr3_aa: CASSSPGGKGGYEQYF
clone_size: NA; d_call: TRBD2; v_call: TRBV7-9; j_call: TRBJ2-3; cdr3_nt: TGTGCCAGCAGCTTAGTAGCGGGGGCCACAGATACGCAGTATTTT; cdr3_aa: CASSLVAGATDTQYF
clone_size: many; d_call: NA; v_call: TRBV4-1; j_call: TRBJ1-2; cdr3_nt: TGCGCCAGCAGCCAAACAGGGCTGGACTATGGCTACACCTTC; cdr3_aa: CASSQTGLDYGYTF
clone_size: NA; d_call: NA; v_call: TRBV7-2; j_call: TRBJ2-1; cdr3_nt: TGTGCCAGCAGCCCTGCCGCGGGCCATGAGCAGTTCTTC; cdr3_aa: CASSPAAGHEQFF
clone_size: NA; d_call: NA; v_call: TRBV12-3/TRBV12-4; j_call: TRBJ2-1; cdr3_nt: TGTGCCAGCAGTATCGGGGCTGTCGAGCAGTTCTTC; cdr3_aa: CASSIGAVEQFF